These 30 T cell receptor beta chains share one sample of origin, sequenced in a study of blood T cell repertoires in COVID-19. Profiled with immunoSEQ multiplex PCR; TCRdb holds only in-frame clones, not every one. In the table there are about 430,000 clones, 88% of which are singletons. Sequencing was carried out using PBMCs or T cells enriched from blood (not recorded which). These receptors came from a young woman who had been exposed to COVID-19.

The chain joins TRBV5-1 to TRBJ1-1; unclear D gene. Germline V gives CDR1 SGHRS, CDR2 YFSETQ. CDR3 length equals 14 residues. The V end was cut by 0 bases, the J end by 1 base, with 7 bases between. Here the CDR3 reads CASSLARGNTEAFF. Here the CDR3 DNA reads TGCGCCAGCAGCTTGGCGCGAGGGAACACTGAAGCTTTCTTT.

The chain links TRBV27 to TRBJ1-3, with D tentatively TRBD1 (5 bases). CDR3 length equals 16 residues. Between the trimmed V and J ends, which lost 5 bases and 0 bases, there was a span of 14 bases. The germline V gene has CDR1 MNHEY and CDR2 SMNVEV (reference sequence). The CDR3 spells CASSELRESSGNTIYF. The CDR3 coding sequence is TGTGCCAGCAGTGAACTCAGGGAATCCTCTGGAAACACCATATATTTT.

Concerning this clone: The junction does not match germline at one end; this may be a read error. The chain couples TRBV7-7 to TRBJ2-3; possible D gene TRBD2, 6 bases. Germline V gene sequence: CDR1 SSHAT, CDR2 FNYEAQ (reference sequence). The CDR3 spans 15 residues. The CDR3 is CASSLGGSVTDTQYF. The CDR3, as DNA: TGTGCTAGCAGCTTAGGAGGGTCGGTAACAGATACGCAGTATTTT.

This chain uses TRBV5-4 with TRBJ1-1; tentatively, D is TRBD1 (5 bases). This CDR3 has 15 residues. The V end lost 2 bases, the J end lost 1 base, and 12 bases lay between the germline ends. CDR1 is SGHNT and CDR2 is YYREEE in the germline V gene (reference sequence). Here the CDR3 DNA reads TGTGCCAGCAGCTTCGTTGCGGGGACGAACACTGAAGCTTTCTTT. Amino acids: CASSFVAGTNTEAFF.

This clone was counted a single time. J is TRBJ1-1 and V is TRBV6-5, with D uncertain. The germline V and J ends were trimmed by 0 bases and 6 bases, with 8 bases remaining between them. This CDR3 contains 13 residues. From germline, CDR1 is MNHEY and CDR2 SVGAGI. The CDR3 bases are TGTGCCAGCAGTTACTCGATTACGGCTGAAGCTTTCTTT. Its translation is CASSYSITAEAFF.

The chain uses TRBV5-1 and TRBJ1-1; no firm D call. The CDR3 is 16 amino acids. The germline gives CDR1 SGHRS, CDR2 YFSETQ. V was clipped by 0 bases and J by 4 bases, with 16 bases between them. DNA for the CDR3: TGCGCCAGCAGCTTGGGCGGGTCGGCCTACTCCACTGAAGCTTTCTTT. Protein sequence: CASSLGGSAYSTEAFF.

This clone showed up just once. The chain uses TRBV7-9 and TRBJ2-3; D is unresolved. Germline V gene lookup returns CDR1 SEHNR and CDR2 FQNEAQ (reference sequence). V shed 10 bases and J shed 4 bases, with 12 bases lying between them. This CDR3 spans 12 amino acids. In nucleotides, the CDR3 is TGTGCCATTCCGAATGTAGCAGATACGCAGTATTTT. Its protein is CAIPNVADTQYF.

CDR3 DNA: TGTGCCAGTAGGACAGCTAACTATGGCTACACCTTC. Residues: CASRTANYGYTF. The chain carries TRBV19 and TRBJ1-2; D is perhaps TRBD1 (5 bases). This CDR3 contains 12 residues. Germline V lookup: CDR1 LNHDA, CDR2 SQIVND (reference sequence). The V end lost 6 bases, the J end lost 0 bases, and 5 bases lay between the germline ends.

V usage is TRBV28 and J usage is TRBJ2-3, with TRBD1 matching over 7 bases. Germline-derived CDR1 and CDR2 are MDHEN and SYDVKM. V was pared by 6 bases and J by 3 bases, with 9 bases of the junction left unmatched. The length of the CDR3 is 15 residues. The CDR3 DNA is TGTGCCAGCAGGTCACAGGGGCTGTGGACAGATACGCAGTATTTT. The encoded protein is CASRSQGLWTDTQYF. Combining the CDR3 with reference TRBV28 and TRBJ2-3 gives the whole variable domain DVKVTQSSRYLVKRTGEKVFLECVQDMDHENMFWYRQDPGLGLRLIYFSYDVKMKEKGDIPEGYSVSREKKERFSLILESASTNQTSMYLCASRSQGLWTDTQYFGPGTRLTVL.

The chain carries TRBV10-1 and TRBJ2-5, with TRBD1 as a possible D gene (6 bases). The germline gives CDR1 WNHNN, CDR2 SYGVQD (reference sequence). V was pared by 6 bases and J by 3 bases, with 17 bases between. The CDR3 has 15 amino acids. The CDR3 coding sequence is TGCGCCAGCAGCCTTCACCGGGACAAAAAAGAGACCCAGTACTTC. It is translated as CASSLHRDKKETQYF.

The chain has TRBV28 and TRBJ1-1; D is undetermined. The V end was cut by 3 bases, the J end by 1 base, with 6 bases between. This CDR3 has 13 residues. Germline assignment: CDR1 MDHEN and CDR2 SYDVKM. The CDR3 DNA follows: TGTGCCAGCAGTTTGTGGCAGAACACTGAAGCTTTCTTT. Translated, it gives CASSLWQNTEAFF.

The gene calls are TRBV5-1 and TRBJ1-6, with 8 bases lining up with TRBD1. This CDR3 region has 17 residues. J gave up 2 bases and V 0 bases, and 4 bases lay outside the gene matches. Germline lookup yields CDR1 SGHRS and CDR2 YFSETQ. The CDR3 coding sequence is TGCGCCAGCAGCTTGGTTGCAGGGGGCGCCTATAATTCACCCCTCCACTTT. Translating gives CASSLVAGGAYNSPLHF. Full variable domain (outside the CDR3, taken from reference TRBV5-1 and TRBJ1-6): KAGVTQTPRYLIKTRGQQVTLSCSPISGHRSVSWYQQTPGQGLQFLFEYFSETQRNKGNFPGRFSGRQFSNSRSEMNVSTLELGDSALYLCASSLVAGGAYNSPLHFGNGTRLTVT.

The chain uses TRBV28 and TRBJ2-2, with D possibly being TRBD2 (6 bases). The V and J ends lost 8 bases and 5 bases respectively, with 12 bases between them. The CDR3 length is 13 residues. Germline CDR1 MDHEN, CDR2 SYDVKM. The DNA of the CDR3 is TGTGCCAGCGGAGGGGTTGTAACCGGGGAGCTGTTTTTT. Protein sequence: CASGGVVTGELFF.

The rearrangement uses TRBV29-1 and TRBJ2-1, with 7 bases that match TRBD2. V shed 7 bases, J shed 3 bases, and the junction held 9 bases outside the gene matches. From germline, CDR1 is SQVTM and CDR2 ANQGSEA. This CDR3 spans 14 amino acids. CDR3 region: CSAKRDYDYNEQFF. CDR3 bases: TGCAGCGCAAAAAGGGACTACGACTACAATGAGCAGTTCTTC.

The genes are TRBV6-1 and TRBJ1-5; 7 bases line up with TRBD1. The germline gives CDR1 MNHNS, CDR2 SASEGT. V shed 2 bases, J shed 9 bases, and the junction held 7 bases outside the gene matches. This CDR3 contains 14 residues. CDR3 DNA sequence: TGTGCCAGCAGTGAACGACAGGGCGGAGGGCCCCAGCATTTT. Its protein is CASSERQGGGPQHF.

This chain links TRBV29-1 with TRBJ2-5; possibly TRBD1 for D (6 bases). The germline V gene encodes CDR1 SQVTM and CDR2 ANQGSEA. There are 12 residues in the CDR3. Deletions cut 2 bases from V and 4 bases from J, with 8 bases between. The CDR3 loop reads CSVERGGETQYF. The CDR3 nucleotides read TGCAGCGTTGAAAGAGGGGGAGAGACCCAGTACTTC.

The rearrangement joins TRBV2 to TRBJ2-5; 12 bases match TRBD2. V gave up 4 bases and J gave up 5 bases; unmatched junction bases: 5. The V gene's germline CDR1 is SNHLY and CDR2 FYNNEI. The length of the CDR3 is 15 residues. CDR3 DNA: TGTGCCAGCAGTGTGACTAGCGGGGGCCCGGAGACCCAGTACTTC. Translating it yields CASSVTSGGPETQYF.

The chain joins TRBV5-1 to TRBJ2-3; 7 bases align to TRBD1. The V segment lost 0 bases and the J segment 0 bases; nucleotides outside the gene matches: 1. Germline V gene lookup returns CDR1 SGHRS and CDR2 YFSETQ. CDR3 length: 15 residues. The CDR3 region has the DNA TGCGCCAGCAGCTTGGGACAGGGTAGCACAGATACGCAGTATTTT. Its translation: CASSLGQGSTDTQYF. Full variable domain (missing parts from reference TRBV5-1 and TRBJ2-3): KAGVTQTPRYLIKTRGQQVTLSCSPISGHRSVSWYQQTPGQGLQFLFEYFSETQRNKGNFPGRFSGRQFSNSRSEMNVSTLELGDSALYLCASSLGQGSTDTQYFGPGTRLTVL.

The V call is TRBV3-1 (or the pseudogene TRBV3-2), the J call TRBJ2-5; TRBD2 aligns across 12 bases. The CDR3 runs 16 residues. The V gene's germline CDR1 is LGHDT and CDR2 YNNKEL (reference sequence). Trimming at V came to 1 base and at J to 5 bases, leaving 5 bases not matched to a gene. CDR3 region: CASSQGLAGAGETQYF. DNA for the CDR3: TGTGCCAGCAGCCAAGGACTAGCGGGGGCAGGGGAGACCCAGTACTTC.

The gene calls are TRBV12-3 or TRBV12-4 and TRBJ1-6; D is unclear. CDR3 length: 12 amino acids. V was cut by 6 bases and J by 8 bases, with 8 bases left in between. CDR3 amino acids: CASSRGDSPLHF. The CDR3 coding sequence is TGTGCCAGCAGCCGCGGCGATTCACCCCTCCACTTT.

V is TRBV19 and J is TRBJ2-7, with TRBD1 as a possible D gene (5 bases). Germline V gives CDR1 LNHDA, CDR2 SQIVND (reference sequence). The CDR3 has 13 amino acids. V gave up 7 bases and J gave up 4 bases, with 14 bases separating them. The CDR3 nucleotides are TGTGCCAGTACCTCAGGGTGGGGTTACGAGCAGTACTTC. Its translation: CASTSGWGYEQYF.

The chain has TRBV5-1 and TRBJ2-1, with 8 nucleotides matching TRBD2. Trimming cost V 0 bases and J 6 bases; bases outside gene matches: 8. CDR3 length: 16 residues. The V gene's germline CDR1 is SGHRS and CDR2 YFSETQ. In DNA form, the CDR3 reads TGCGCCAGCAGCTTGGGAGCGGGAGCCCGTGTCAATGAGCAGTTCTTC. Its translation: CASSLGAGARVNEQFF. Filled out from reference TRBV5-1 and TRBJ2-1, the complete variable domain reads KAGVTQTPRYLIKTRGQQVTLSCSPISGHRSVSWYQQTPGQGLQFLFEYFSETQRNKGNFPGRFSGRQFSNSRSEMNVSTLELGDSALYLCASSLGAGARVNEQFFGPGTRLTVL.

This chain links TRBV11-3 with TRBJ2-2; D is perhaps TRBD2 (5 bases). The germline V gene has CDR1 SGHNT and CDR2 YENEEA. The V end lost 4 bases, the J end lost 7 bases, and 10 bases lay between the germline ends. This CDR3 spans 13 amino acids. The CDR3 loop reads CASSYSAHGELFF. CDR3 nucleotides: TGTGCCAGCAGCTATAGCGCGCACGGGGAGCTGTTTTTT.

This chain connects TRBV10-3 to TRBJ2-3; 8 bases align to TRBD2. The CDR3 runs to 14 residues. Germline V lookup: CDR1 ENHRY, CDR2 SYGVKD. Trimming removed 6 bases from V and 4 bases from J; junction bases left unmatched: 6. For the CDR3, the DNA is TGTGCCATCAGGGACGGGAGGGCCGCAGATACGCAGTATTTT. Translated: CAIRDGRAADTQYF.

The chain employs TRBV5-3 and TRBJ1-1; D is unclear. TRBV5-3 is flagged as an ORF with uncertain function. The germline V and J ends were trimmed by 5 bases and 0 bases, with 14 bases remaining between them. The CDR3 runs 15 residues. CDR3 coding DNA: TGTGCCAGAAGGGCGGGAGGTTGTATGAACACTGAAGCTTTCTTT. Residues: CARRAGGCMNTEAFF.

The rearrangement uses TRBV10-1 and TRBJ2-7, with TRBD2 as a possible D gene (5 bases). V lost 2 bases, J lost 0 bases, and 8 bases lay in between. Germline V CDR1 and CDR2: WNHNN, SYGVQD (reference sequence). This CDR3 is 14 amino acids long. CDR3 in amino acids: CASSERRSSYEQYF. The CDR3 DNA reads as TGCGCCAGCAGTGAGCGGAGGAGCTCCTACGAGCAGTACTTC.

The chain carries TRBV19 and TRBJ1-2, with D possibly being TRBD1 (5 bases). CDR1 and CDR2 (germline): LNHDA, SQIVND (reference sequence). This CDR3 has 15 amino acids. Trimming stripped 5 bases from V and 10 bases from J, with 23 bases between. The chain's CDR3 is CASSSLQDIILAYTF. CDR3 nucleotides: TGTGCCAGTAGTTCACTACAGGACATAATCTTGGCCTACACCTTC.

The gene calls are TRBV15 and TRBJ1-1; TRBD1 aligns across 12 bases. CDR3 size: 16 residues. J lost 3 bases, V lost 1 base, and 3 bases had no gene match. Germline assignment: CDR1 LNHNV and CDR2 YYDKDF (reference sequence). The CDR3: CATSRAGTGGYTEAFF. The CDR3 bases are TGTGCCACCAGCAGAGCCGGGACAGGGGGCTACACTGAAGCTTTCTTT.

V usage is TRBV14 and J usage is TRBJ1-1, with D unclear. The germline gives CDR1 SGHDN, CDR2 FVKESK. There are 15 residues in the CDR3. The V end was cut by 2 bases, the J end by 0 bases, with 10 bases between. The CDR3 loop reads CASSQTGLLNTEAFF. CDR3 bases: TGTGCCAGCAGCCAAACGGGATTACTGAACACTGAAGCTTTCTTT.

The chain couples TRBV11-2 to TRBJ2-3; TRBD2 is a possible D gene (5 bases). Trimming cost V 1 base and J 0 bases, with 8 bases left between them. The CDR3 totals 15 residues. Germline CDR1 reads SGHAT; CDR2 reads FQNNGV. The CDR3 loop reads CASSLGRASTDTQYF. The CDR3 DNA reads as TGTGCCAGCAGCTTAGGGCGGGCCAGCACAGATACGCAGTATTTT.